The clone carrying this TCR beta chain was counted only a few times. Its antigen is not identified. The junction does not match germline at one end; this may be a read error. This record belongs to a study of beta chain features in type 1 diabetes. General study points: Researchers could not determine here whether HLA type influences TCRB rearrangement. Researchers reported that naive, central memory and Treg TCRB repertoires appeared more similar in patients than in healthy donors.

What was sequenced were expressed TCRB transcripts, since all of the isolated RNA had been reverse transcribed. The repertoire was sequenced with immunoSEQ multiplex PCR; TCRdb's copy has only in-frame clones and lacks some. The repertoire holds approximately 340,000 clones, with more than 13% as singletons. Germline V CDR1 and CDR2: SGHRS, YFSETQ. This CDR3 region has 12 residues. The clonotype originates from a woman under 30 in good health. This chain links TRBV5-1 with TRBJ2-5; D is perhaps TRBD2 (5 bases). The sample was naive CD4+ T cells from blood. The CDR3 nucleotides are TGCGCCAGCAGCTTGGAGCGCGGGTCCCACTACTTC. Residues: CASSLERGSHYF. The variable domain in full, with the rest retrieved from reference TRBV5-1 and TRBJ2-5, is KAGVTQTPRYLIKTRGQQVTLSCSPISGHRSVSWYQQTPGQGLQFLFEYFSETQRNKGNFPGRFSGRQFSNSRSEMNVSTLELGDSALYLCASSLERGSHYFGPGTRLLVL.